This TCR beta chain stems from a study of T cell repertoires in cytomegalovirus infection. Study in general: An indication of both CMV infection and matching HLA type came from public TCR beta signatures. Study findings and constraints: Carriers of CMV plus the relevant HLA were identified by cumulative public TCR beta family frequency.

TCRdb processed the reads anew with MiXCR; each CDR3 protein has one entry. Here the sample spans 750,000 to 950,000 distinct CDR3 sequences, almost 30% being singletons. Unmatched junction bases numbered 8, after V lost 1 base and J lost 6 bases. The CDR3 runs 17 residues. Per germline, CDR1 SGHDT and CDR2 YYEEEE. A few counts support this clonotype. Its target is not known. V gene TRBV5-6 combines with J gene TRBJ2-1; 12 positions match TRBD2. This TCR was sampled from a human donor in good health (CMV status not recorded). Some clones in this sample may be carry-over from other donors' samples. Specimen: cultured CD8+ T cells from PBMCs, collected from culture after CMV antigen stimulation. This chain's CDR3 is CASSLLAGGLRGNEQFF. In DNA form, the CDR3 reads TGTGCCAGCAGCTTGCTAGCGGGGGGGCTTCGAGGCAATGAGCAGTTCTTC.